This note documents a single T cell receptor beta chain sequence. Its antigen is unknown. This specimen comes from a study of T cells in localized non-small cell lung cancer. Clones were sequenced by immunoSEQ multiplex PCR, and TCRdb holds only the in-frame ones, with some missing. This sample has approximately 24,000 clones, with 91% found just once. CDR1 is MNHNS, CDR2 SASEGT, per germline. The length of the CDR3 is 13 residues. The ends were cut back, 5 bases at V and 4 bases at J, with 9 bases in the middle. Study-wide points: Adjacent lung tissue had a median 57 of the top 100 clones found in the tumor. The study linked higher blood T cell density to longer overall survival.

The sequencing used peripheral blood, collected before any cancer treatment. This TCR was sampled from a female donor older than 55 with stage II squamous cell lung carcinoma. The genes are TRBV6-1 and TRBJ1-5, with D perhaps matching TRBD1 (6 bases). CDR3 sequence (DNA): TGTGCCAGCAGTTATACAGGGAATCAGCCCCAGCATTTT. This sequence encodes CASSYTGNQPQHF.